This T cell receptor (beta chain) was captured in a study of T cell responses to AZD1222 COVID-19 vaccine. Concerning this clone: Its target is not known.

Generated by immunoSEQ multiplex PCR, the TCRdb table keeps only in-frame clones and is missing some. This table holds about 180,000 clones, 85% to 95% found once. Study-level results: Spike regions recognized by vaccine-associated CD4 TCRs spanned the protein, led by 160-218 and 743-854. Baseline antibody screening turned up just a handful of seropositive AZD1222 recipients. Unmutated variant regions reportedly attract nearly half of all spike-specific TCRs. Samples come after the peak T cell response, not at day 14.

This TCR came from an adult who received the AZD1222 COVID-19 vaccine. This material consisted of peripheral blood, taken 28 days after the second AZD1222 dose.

The CDR3 loop reads CASSPGGYTEAFF. CDR3 DNA sequence: TGTGCCAGCAGCCCTGGGGGGTACACTGAAGCTTTCTTT. This chain links TRBV5-5 with TRBJ1-1; tentative D call: TRBD1 (5 bases). V lost 4 bases to trimming and J lost 3 bases, with 10 bases between them. The CDR3 totals 13 residues. Germline values: CDR1 SGHKS, CDR2 YYEKEE (reference sequence).